This entry lists 23 T cell receptor beta chains sequenced from one sample in a study of T cell responses to AZD1222 COVID-19 vaccine. Libraries were prepared by immunoSEQ multiplex PCR; TCRdb keeps only in-frame clonotypes and omits some of them. This table has roughly 25,000 clones, around 83% appearing once. The specimen comprised peripheral blood, sampled 28 days after the second AZD1222 dose. Receptors originate from an adult who received the AZD1222 COVID-19 vaccine.

V gene TRBV15 combines with J gene TRBJ1-5; no clear D. The CDR3 contains 13 residues. Trimming cost V 4 bases and J 7 bases, with 11 bases left between them. Germline V gene lookup returns CDR1 LNHNV and CDR2 YYDKDF (reference sequence). CDR3 DNA sequence: TGTGCCACCAGCACCCGAACCGGGCAGCCCCAGCATTTT. This gives the protein CATSTRTGQPQHF.

In its sample, this clone was seen once. This chain joins TRBV5-8 and TRBJ2-6; 7 bases map to TRBD1. Trimming at V came to 1 base and at J to 0 bases, leaving 4 bases not matched to a gene. Germline loops: CDR1 SGHTS, CDR2 YDEGEE. The CDR3 covers 17 residues. CDR3: CASSLTGVVSGANVLTF. The CDR3 DNA follows: TGTGCCAGCAGCTTGACAGGGGTAGTCTCTGGGGCCAACGTCCTGACTTTC. Together with reference TRBV5-8 and TRBJ2-6, the CDR3 gives the full variable domain: EAGVTQSPTHLIKTRGQQATLRCSPISGHTSVYWYQQALGLGLQFLLWYDEGEERNRGNFPPRFSGRQFPNYSSELNVNALELEDSALYLCASSLTGVVSGANVLTFGAGSRLTVL.

The rearrangement joins TRBV5-5 to TRBJ2-3; TRBD2 agrees at 8 bases. CDR3 length: 16 residues. The V and J ends lost 4 bases and 4 bases, in that order; junction bases with no gene match: 11. The germline gives CDR1 SGHKS, CDR2 YYEKEE (reference sequence). CDR3 bases: TGTGCCAGCAGCCCCGGTGTTAGCGGGATGTCAGATACGCAGTATTTT. Translated: CASSPGVSGMSDTQYF.

The gene calls are TRBV5-1 and TRBJ2-3; no firm D call. The CDR3 has 15 residues. With 8 bases removed from V and 6 bases from J, the gap between germline ends came to 22 bases. Germline V gene sequence: CDR1 SGHRS, CDR2 YFSETQ. The CDR3 DNA follows: TGCGCCAGTAATCTTGGCGGCGGAATATCTGATACGCAGTATTTT. It yields the protein CASNLGGGISDTQYF.

The chain carries TRBV30 and TRBJ1-2; a possible D gene is TRBD1 (6 bases). Germline CDR1 and CDR2: GTSNPN and SVGIG (reference sequence). V was trimmed by 4 bases and J by 7 bases, leaving 19 bases between them. The CDR3 consists of 14 residues. The CDR3: CAWNPQQGRAGYTF. In DNA form, the CDR3 reads TGTGCCTGGAACCCACAACAGGGAAGGGCTGGCTACACCTTC.

V is TRBV12-3 or TRBV12-4 and J is TRBJ1-1; TRBD1 agrees at 7 bases. The ends lost 7 bases at V and 2 bases at J; junction bases unmatched: 4. The CDR3 consists of 13 residues. In nucleotides, the CDR3 is TGTGCCAGCACAACAGGGGACAACACTGAAGCTTTCTTT. Residues: CASTTGDNTEAFF.

The chain is built from TRBV6-6 and TRBJ1-6; D is unclear. Trimming removed 0 bases from V and 7 bases from J, with 10 bases in between. The CDR3 has 15 residues. The V gene's germline CDR1 is MNHNY and CDR2 SVGAGI (reference sequence). CDR3 bases: TGTGCCAGCAGTTACTCTATGGCGGCCAATTCACCCCTCCACTTT. This translates into CASSYSMAANSPLHF.

The CDR3 DNA reads TGTGCCTGGAGTGTCGACCCAACCTACGAGCAGTACTTC. Amino acid sequence: CAWSVDPTYEQYF. The chain combines TRBV30 with TRBJ2-7, with D unresolved. The V end lost 0 bases, the J end lost 2 bases, and 8 bases lay between the germline ends. There are 13 residues in the CDR3. Germline lookup yields CDR1 GTSNPN and CDR2 SVGIG (reference sequence).

The chain couples TRBV30 to TRBJ1-5, with TRBD1 as a possible D gene (6 bases). CDR3 size: 14 residues. Germline-derived CDR1 and CDR2 are GTSNPN and SVGIG (reference sequence). The V end lost 2 bases, the J end lost 6 bases, and 14 bases lay between the germline ends. The CDR3 sequence: CAWSYSGATQPQHF. The CDR3 bases are TGTGCCTGGAGTTACTCAGGGGCGACTCAGCCCCAGCATTTT.

The chain employs TRBV1 and TRBJ1-6. TRBV1 is a pseudogene. The CDR3 is made up of 15 amino acids. The CDR3 nucleotides read TGCACCTCCCGGACTGCTACCTCCTATAATTCACCCCTCCACTTT. It encodes CTSRTATSYNSPLHF.

This chain connects TRBV28 to TRBJ2-7, with 9 positions matching TRBD1. Germline V CDR1 and CDR2: MDHEN, SYDVKM. The CDR3 is 13 residues long. The junction had 3 bases not matched to a gene; V was cut back by 7 bases and J by 2 bases. This CDR3 is CASTGQGPYEQYF. DNA for the CDR3: TGTGCCAGCACGGGACAGGGCCCCTACGAGCAGTACTTC.

V and J are TRBV5-4 and TRBJ1-1, with D perhaps matching TRBD1 (5 bases). V was clipped by 6 bases and J by 3 bases, with 12 bases between them. The CDR3 totals 13 residues. Germline-derived CDR1 and CDR2 are SGHNT and YYREEE (reference sequence). The CDR3 nucleotides read TGTGCCAGCACCAAGGGGTTCGACACTGAAGCTTTCTTT. Amino acid sequence: CASTKGFDTEAFF.

The chain links TRBV29-1 to TRBJ1-2, with TRBD1 matching over 7 bases. CDR3 length equals 15 residues. Unmatched junction bases numbered 16, after V lost 4 bases and J lost 8 bases. Germline loops: CDR1 SQVTM, CDR2 ANQGSEA. The CDR3 DNA reads TGCAGCGTTGGACCCCACCTCCGACAGGGTGAAGGCTACACCTTC. Translation: CSVGPHLRQGEGYTF.

This clone was counted between two and nine times. The chain combines TRBV27 with TRBJ1-6; no clear D. The CDR3 totals 15 residues. The germline V gene encodes CDR1 MNHEY and CDR2 SMNVEV (reference sequence). The V end was cut by 4 bases, the J end by 9 bases, with 16 bases between. The CDR3 sequence is CASSSPSGKGSPLHF. DNA of the CDR3: TGTGCCAGCAGTTCCCCGTCGGGAAAAGGTTCACCCCTCCACTTT.

The rearrangement joins TRBV30 to TRBJ1-3; a weak D match, TRBD1 (6 bases). The CDR3 consists of 12 residues. Germline V gene lookup returns CDR1 GTSNPN and CDR2 SVGIG (reference sequence). Trimming removed 6 bases at V and 1 base at J, with 7 bases between. CDR3 nucleotide sequence: TGTGCCTGCACAGGGTCTGGAAACACCATATATTTT. Its protein is CACTGSGNTIYF. Full variable domain (remainder filled in from reference TRBV30 and TRBJ1-3): SQTIHQWPATLVQPVGSPLSLECTVEGTSNPNLYWYRQAAGRGLQLLFYSVGIGQISSEVPQNLSASRPQDRQFILSSKKLLLSDSGFYLCACTGSGNTIYFGEGSWLTVV.

This clone was seen only a few times. The rearrangement joins TRBV5-6 to TRBJ1-5; D perhaps matches TRBD1 (6 bases). The CDR3 is 15 residues long. Trimming left V 5 bases short and J 5 bases short, with 17 bases between. CDR1 and CDR2 from the germline V gene are SGHDT and YYEEEE. Here the CDR3 DNA reads TGTGCCAGCAGTCGAGCTGGGGGCTGGGATCAGCCCCAGCATTTT. This gives the protein CASSRAGGWDQPQHF.

J is TRBJ2-5 and V is TRBV28; D is undetermined. Germline V gives CDR1 MDHEN, CDR2 SYDVKM. V was shortened by 6 bases and J by 9 bases, with 8 bases between the two germline ends. This CDR3 is 10 amino acids long. The CDR3 coding sequence is TGTGCCAGCAGCCAATTTGCCCAGTACTTC. It encodes CASSQFAQYF. Variable domain in full (rest from reference TRBV28 and TRBJ2-5): DVKVTQSSRYLVKRTGEKVFLECVQDMDHENMFWYRQDPGLGLRLIYFSYDVKMKEKGDIPEGYSVSREKKERFSLILESASTNQTSMYLCASSQFAQYFGPGTRLLVL.

The V call is TRBV14, the J call TRBJ2-7, with D uncertain. CDR1 SGHDN and CDR2 FVKESK come from the germline V gene. Trimming left V 2 bases short and J 4 bases short, with 9 bases between. CDR3 length equals 13 residues. CDR3 coding DNA: TGTGCCAGCAGCCAATTGGTACTTTACGAGCAGTACTTC. Its protein product is CASSQLVLYEQYF.

V and J are TRBV4-1 and TRBJ1-1, with 7 nucleotides matching TRBD1. The germline V gene has CDR1 MGHRA and CDR2 YSYEKL. The J segment lost 7 bases and the V segment lost 4 bases, leaving 9 bases of the junction unmatched. The CDR3 extends over 14 amino acids. For the CDR3, the DNA is TGCGCCAGCAGCCCGACCGGGACAGAGAGTGAAGCTTTCTTT. This encodes CASSPTGTESEAFF.

This clone was found once. This chain connects TRBV7-9 to TRBJ1-1; 8 bases are a match to TRBD1. The ends lost 4 bases at V and 4 bases at J; junction bases unmatched: 11. The CDR3 length is 16 residues. In germline, CDR1 is SEHNR, CDR2 FQNEAQ (reference sequence). In DNA form, the CDR3 reads TGTGCCAGCAGCTCAAGGGCAGGGGGCTTGGGCACTGAAGCTTTCTTT. Residues: CASSSRAGGLGTEAFF.

This chain uses TRBV5-5 with TRBJ2-5; the D gene is possibly TRBD1 (6 bases). V was trimmed by 10 bases and J by 1 base, leaving 11 bases between them. Germline CDR1 SGHKS, CDR2 YYEKEE (reference sequence). The CDR3 runs 12 residues. The CDR3: CASGAVQETQYF. The CDR3 nucleotides are TGTGCCTCAGGGGCAGTCCAAGAGACCCAGTACTTC.

The chain has TRBV7-9 and TRBJ1-1; weak D call: TRBD1 (6 bases). There are 13 residues in the CDR3. Germline-derived CDR1 and CDR2 are SEHNR and FQNEAQ (reference sequence). V was shortened by 4 bases and J by 4 bases, with 10 bases between the two germline ends. The CDR3 coding sequence is TGTGCCAGCAGCTACGACAGGACCACTGAAGCTTTCTTT. It codes for CASSYDRTTEAFF. Together with reference TRBV7-9 and TRBJ1-1, the CDR3 gives the full variable domain: DTGVSQNPRHKITKRGQNVTFRCDPISEHNRLYWYRQTLGQGPEFLTYFQNEAQLEKSRLLSDRFSAERPKGSFSTLEIQRTEQGDSAMYLCASSYDRTTEAFFGQGTRLTVV.

The gene calls are TRBV7-8 and TRBJ1-2, with D unresolved. CDR1 SGHVS and CDR2 FQNEAQ come from the germline V gene. CDR3 length: 12 amino acids. The V end was cut by 5 bases, the J end by 4 bases, with 8 bases between. In DNA form, the CDR3 reads TGTGCCAGCAGCCCGGACGGCTATGGCTACACCTTC. It translates to CASSPDGYGYTF.